One sample yielded the 16 T cell receptor beta chains listed below, sequenced in a study of cytomegalovirus exposure and HLA in healthy donors. The PCR used 60 Vbeta and 13 Jbeta primers. Produced via immunoSEQ multiplex PCR; TCRdb's table is partial and in-frame only. The data contain 100,000 or so clones, 80% of them singletons. The material sequenced was PBMCs. Every receptor here comes from a man aged 18-30 years in good health and CMV-seronegative.

The rearrangement joins TRBV7-9 to TRBJ2-5, with D hard to call. Trimming pared 5 bases from V and 5 bases from J, leaving 9 bases between. The CDR3 runs 12 residues. The germline CDR1 and CDR2 sequences are SEHNR and FQNEAQ (reference sequence). CDR3 nucleotide sequence: TGTGCCAGCAGCCTCCACTTGGAGACCCAGTACTTC. It yields the protein CASSLHLETQYF.

This chain uses TRBV5-6 with TRBJ2-3; a possible D gene is TRBD1 (7 bases). CDR1 is SGHDT and CDR2 is YYEEEE in the germline V gene. V was pared by 0 bases and J by 4 bases, with 12 bases between. The length of the CDR3 is 15 residues. The CDR3 nucleotides are TGTGCCAGCAGCTTGGTTCAGGGGGGCCCAGATACGCAGTATTTT. Translating it yields CASSLVQGGPDTQYF. The full variable domain, in which reference TRBV5-6 and TRBJ2-3 provide the parts outside the CDR3, is DAGVTQSPTHLIKTRGQQVTLRCSPKSGHDTVSWYQQALGQGPQFIFQYYEEEERQRGNFPDRFSGHQFPNYSSELNVNALLLGDSALYLCASSLVQGGPDTQYFGPGTRLTVL.

This clone has a handful of counts. Written as DNA, the CDR3 is TGTGCCAGCAGCCAAGATAGCCTGCTTGGCGAGCAGTACTTC. It codes for CASSQDSLLGEQYF. The rearrangement links TRBV14 to TRBJ2-5, with D unclear. The J call is in doubt because the DNA end fits TRBJ2-7 better. The CDR3 runs 14 residues. The V gene's germline CDR1 is SGHDN and CDR2 FVKESK.

The chain couples TRBV7-9 to TRBJ1-1; TRBD1 is a possible D gene (6 bases). Germline V gene lookup returns CDR1 SEHNR and CDR2 FQNEAQ (reference sequence). The CDR3 spans 13 residues. V was cut by 5 bases and J by 6 bases, with 13 bases left in between. The CDR3 is CASSPPRGPEAFF. Written as DNA, the CDR3 is TGTGCCAGCAGCCCCCCCAGGGGTCCTGAAGCTTTCTTT.

This chain uses TRBV10-2 with TRBJ1-2; 9 bases map to TRBD1. The CDR3 loop spans 13 amino acids. Germline lookup yields CDR1 WSHSY and CDR2 SAAADI. Losses at the gene ends were 7 bases for V and 7 bases for J; bases not matched to a gene: 7. For the CDR3, the DNA is TGCGCCAGCATGCCGGGACAGGGCTTTGGCTACACCTTC. This gives the protein CASMPGQGFGYTF.

As regards this clone: Other DNA sequences of this sample code for an identical CDR3. V is TRBV5-1 and J is TRBJ2-2; 12 bases match TRBD2. CDR1 and CDR2 from the germline V gene are SGHRS and YFSETQ. V trimming: 0 bases; J trimming: 2 bases; junction bases outside the gene matches: 5. The CDR3 runs to 18 residues. The CDR3 DNA reads as TGCGCCAGCAGCTTGGTGCTAGCGGGGGGGACAAACACCGGGGAGCTGTTTTTT. Its protein is CASSLVLAGGTNTGELFF.

V and J are TRBV20-1 and TRBJ2-3; D uncertain. Trimming cost V 3 bases and J 2 bases, with 3 bases left between them. The CDR3 has 11 amino acids. Germline lookup yields CDR1 DFQATT and CDR2 SNEGSKA (reference sequence). The CDR3: CSASNTDTQYF. DNA for the CDR3: TGCAGTGCTAGTAACACAGATACGCAGTATTTT.

The chain carries TRBV2 and TRBJ2-3, with a possible D match to TRBD2 (6 bases). V lost 7 bases and J lost 0, with 11 bases in between. Germline values: CDR1 SNHLY, CDR2 FYNNEI. The CDR3 is made up of 14 amino acids. As DNA, the CDR3 is TGTGCCAGCACCGGGACTTCTAGCACAGATACGCAGTATTTT. Protein sequence: CASTGTSSTDTQYF.

This CDR3 is CASSPLEGYSYEQYF. The CDR3 bases are TGTGCCAGCAGCCCACTGGAGGGGTATTCCTACGAGCAGTACTTC. The rearrangement joins TRBV9 to TRBJ2-7, with D tentatively TRBD2 (6 bases). V lost 4 bases to trimming and J lost 1 base, with 15 bases between them. The CDR3 totals 15 residues. From germline, CDR1 is SGDLS and CDR2 YYNGEE.

V usage is TRBV9 and J usage is TRBJ2-7; perhaps TRBD2 as D (5 bases). Germline loops: CDR1 SGDLS, CDR2 YYNGEE. The CDR3 contains 12 residues. The ends were cut back, 5 bases at V and 5 bases at J, with 11 bases in the middle. Here the CDR3 reads CASSGDGDEQYF. The CDR3 DNA follows: TGTGCCAGCAGTGGAGACGGGGACGAGCAGTACTTC.

About this clone: A junction end diverges from the germline sequence, so it may reflect a read error. The rearrangement links TRBV2 to TRBJ1-2; D gene ambiguous. CDR3 size: 12 residues. Germline V lookup: CDR1 SNHLY, CDR2 FYNNEI. CDR3 DNA: TGTGCCAGCAGGGAAGCCATGTCTGGCTACACCTTC. Protein product: CASREAMSGYTF.

The rearrangement uses TRBV19 and TRBJ1-1, with 9 bases fitting TRBD1. This CDR3 has 14 amino acids. Germline trimming cut 11 bases from V and 2 bases from J; bases unmatched to any gene: 9. Germline V gene sequence: CDR1 LNHDA, CDR2 SQIVND (reference sequence). CDR3 region: CASYRDRDNTEAFF. The CDR3 region has the DNA TGTGCCTCCTACCGGGACAGGGATAACACTGAAGCTTTCTTT.

The chain combines TRBV7-8 with TRBJ2-7; D remains ambiguous. From germline, CDR1 is SGHVS and CDR2 FQNEAQ. The CDR3 runs 14 residues. The V gene lost 1 base and the J gene lost 1 base, with 8 bases spanning the gap. CDR3 region: CASSLETVSYEQYF. The CDR3 DNA reads TGTGCCAGCAGCTTAGAAACGGTTTCCTACGAGCAGTACTTC.

The CDR3 nucleotides read TGTGCCAGCAGCTTAGACACGGTAACCTACGAGCAGTACTTC. As protein: CASSLDTVTYEQYF. The J gene is TRBJ2-7, the V gene TRBV5-6; D gene unclear. The CDR3 is 14 amino acids. CDR1 is SGHDT and CDR2 is YYEEEE in the germline V gene. V dropped 2 bases and J dropped 2 bases, with 11 bases sitting between them.

The J gene is TRBJ2-5, the V gene TRBV4-2; 13 bases match TRBD2. The J call may be wrong; the DNA end is better matched by TRBJ2-7. Germline V lookup: CDR1 LGHNA, CDR2 YNFKEQ. The CDR3 contains 16 residues. CDR3: CASSQALTSGGGEQYF. The CDR3 DNA reads TGTGCCAGCAGCCAAGCCCTCACTAGCGGGGGGGGCGAGCAGTACTTC.

The V gene is TRBV5-1, the J gene TRBJ2-7; 10 bases align to TRBD1. Germline CDR1 SGHRS, CDR2 YFSETQ. Germline trimming cut 8 bases from V and 4 bases from J; bases unmatched to any gene: 9. CDR3 size: 14 residues. In DNA form, the CDR3 reads TGCGCCAGTACCGGGACAGGGGACACTTACGAGCAGTACTTC. This codes for CASTGTGDTYEQYF.